This T cell receptor (beta chain) came from a study of cytomegalovirus exposure and HLA in healthy donors (dated by TCRdb to the late 2010s). For context, the study as a whole: An earlier analysis of roughly 610 of the donors reported around 280 Gb of sequence data and 100 million to 120 million unique TCR beta sequences obtained from about 180 million T cells. Because of strong linkage in the cohort, roughly five DR-DQ haplotypes were treated as single units for association and clustering. To decide whether each TCR beta V gene segment behaved as functional or pseudogenic, an earlier analysis of approximately 620 of the donors relied on high-throughput TCR beta sequencing. The study combined high-throughput TCR immunosequencing, statistical association of individual TCRs with disease status, and machine learning to predict cytomegalovirus infection status. Genome-wide SNP genotypes for about 65% of the roughly 670 donors were used in a later genetic analysis, which treated that subset as a discovery cohort. An early release covering some 640 HLA-typed donors comprised about 310 gigabases of sequencing data and approximately 80 million unique TCR sequences. Along with the approximately 600-subject first cohort, a separate validation cohort of over a hundred different subjects was used. Of the 300 to 450 genotyped donors, less than 85% were placed in the genetic ancestry cluster associated with self-reported Caucasian donors. The later analysis used no new phenotypic data to find candidate immune exposures, relying instead on TCR beta sequences and their occurrence across donors. The T cell repertoires of around 730 subjects were profiled by immunosequencing and related to cytomegalovirus serostatus. The study aimed to test whether cataloging public T cell receptors could reveal signatures of past pathogen exposure. Class I and class II HLA loci were covered by the typing at four-digit resolution. All discovery cohort repertoires had been generated on a single sequencing platform. Donor age, sex, ethnicity and CMV serostatus were compiled together with the repertoire data. The number of typed donors differed by locus: 629-630 for A, B, C, DRB1 and DQB1; approximately 530 for DQA1; over 600 for DPA1; and roughly 490 for DPB1. In a later analysis, previously published TCR beta repertoires from 550 to 750 donors were re-analyzed and high-resolution HLA genotyping was added so that TCR occurrence patterns could be studied. On average, roughly 250,000 unique TCR beta nucleotide sequences were sequenced per donor among roughly 430 genotyped donors of the cohort, with 15% to 20% of those sequences being non-productive. Study-level results and caveats: Because the 87-base-pair reads could not distinguish some IMGT-functional V segments, including TRBV6-2 and TRBV6-3, those segments were excluded. A total of 150 to 200 TCR beta chains were listed by the study as associated with cytomegalovirus. Because HLA typing was unavailable for some donors at each locus, only the typed subset was used in association tests. Most TCR sequences were seen in very few donors, while some public TCRs were found in many individuals. The authors suggested that the approach could potentially be generalized to other disease states and immunological phenotypes. An association between a missense DCLRE1C variant and V-gene and J-gene trimming of TCR beta chains was found in a later genetic analysis and replicated in an independent cohort. According to a later analysis, TCR association rates differed among HLA loci, with DRB1 alleles showing the most associated TCRs and HLA-C alleles showing the fewest. A cluster of highly shared sequence variants was judged likely to represent a technical artifact of the sequencing pipeline. Correlated functional status among segregating V segments might reflect linkage disequilibrium, but an unknown experimental factor could not be ruled out. Cytomegalovirus status was reported to be diagnosed by the classifier with high specificity and sensitivity in both the original and validation cohorts. A further reported finding was that TCR beta sequences accurately predicted the HLA-A and HLA-B alleles for most subjects in the first cohort. For the cohort, immune exposure information was limited to CMV serostatus. According to a later analysis, most CMV-associated TCR beta chains appeared to be HLA-restricted, and the HLA associations seemed to be driven largely by CMV exposure. Specific HLA alleles were associated with 15,000 to 20,000 TCR beta sequences at a false discovery rate of 0.05 in a later analysis. Sequencing depth was assumed to be roughly uniform across donors in the presence/absence analyses, though that assumption may not hold. In a later analysis, several top co-occurrence clusters were reported to appear linked to parvovirus B19, influenza, CMV and Epstein-Barr virus. An earlier analysis of some 590 of the donors showed that most TCR beta V segments appeared in productive rearrangements either about 90% or about 30% of the time, which broadly matched IMGT annotations. Only TCR beta chains were sequenced in this cohort, and the absence of alpha or paired-chain data limited detectable features. Strong co-occurrence of HLA alleles, especially DR and DQ, made assigning TCR associations to individual alleles difficult. A later analysis found that HLA-associated TCR beta chains were more clonally expanded and had lower generation probabilities than equally common non-associated chains. According to a later genetic analysis, donors in an Asian-associated ancestry cluster had fewer N-insertions in productive TCRs than the approximately 700-donor mean. Three of the identified cytomegalovirus-associated TCR beta chains were confirmed in vitro to be specific for cytomegalovirus antigens. Because counts were too low, roughly 16 rarely observed V segments, including chromosome 9 orphons, were excluded from the earlier analysis of 587 of the donors.

Libraries came from the immunoSEQ multiplex PCR assay. The multiplex PCR relied on a mix of 60 forward primers for TCR Vbeta segments and 13 reverse primers for TCR Jbeta segments. A multiplex PCR assay on genomic DNA amplified the CDR3 region of rearranged TCR beta genes. The amplified TCR beta libraries were sequenced on the Illumina HiSeq System as 87-base-pair reads. For the original study's pipeline: A later analysis counted about 76 million unique TCR beta chains across the 550 to 700 repertoires, and 9 million to 14 million of these chains were shared by at least two donors. A nearest-neighbor algorithm error-corrected the raw reads and collapsed the reads into unique sequences, merging closely related sequences to remove PCR and sequencing errors. CDR3 sequences were aligned to IMGT reference sequences to assign V, D and J gene segments. Each retained sequence needed at least a six-nucleotide match to both a V gene segment and a J gene segment. A rearrangement counted as productive if the CDR3 had no stop codons and remained in frame with V and J, and every other rearrangement counted as non-productive. CDR3 was defined by IMGT convention, running from the second conserved V-encoded cysteine to the conserved J-encoded phenylalanine. Sequences without an unambiguous match to a single V gene segment were excluded from the earlier analysis of about 640 of the donors. In an earlier analysis of around 590 of the donors, a V segment was called functional when productive rearrangements were above 56.7%, and segregating when the standard deviation between donors exceeded 5%. To diagnose cytomegalovirus status from the catalog of TCR beta chain sequences, a statistical classification framework was built. A later analysis assigned V and J genes by comparing TCR nucleotide sequences with IMGT/GENE-DB human TR gene sequences. The TCRdist pipeline was used in a later analysis to assign CDR3 sequences and most-parsimonious VDJ recombination scenarios. A later analysis defined each TCR beta chain by its CDR3 amino acid sequence plus V-gene family, and excluded reads lacking a unique V-gene family. As a way to deal with suspected cross-contamination and a sequencing artifact, a later analysis dropped 500 to 700 nucleotide sequences that were highly shared and had low generation probability. For each public chain, a later analysis derived a clonal expansion index from normalized ranks of inferred template counts within each repertoire. In a later analysis, generation probabilities were computed with a VDJ recombination model fitted to out-of-frame rearrangements, and the resulting probabilities were checked against IGoR. Hypergeometric tests were used in a later analysis to score TCR-TCR, TCR-HLA and TCR-CMV co-occurrence, with a repertoire-size bias correction applied to the TCR pairs. In a later analysis, false discovery rates were estimated by permuting HLA or CMV assignments 20 times. In a later analysis, co-occurring TCRs were grouped using DBSCAN, with TCRdist sequence similarity added in when clustering inside HLA-allele-positive subsets. Repertoires with fewer than 30,000 or more than 120,000 public chains were left out of co-occurrence clustering, as were five repertoires with anomalous nucleotide sharing. TCRdb's version of the immuneACCESS table is confined to in-frame rearrangements and falls short of the full clone set. An unresolved V gene accounts for under half of the shortfall where checked; the remainder is of unknown origin. That table gives V, J and clone size, and the DNA gave D and trimming. The sample includes under 150,000 clones, with around four fifths observed a single time. The ten largest clones take up over 4.5% of the sample.

From a lookup of the germline V gene, CDR1 and CDR2 are SGHRS and YFSETQ. The junction shows trimming of 0 bases on V and 14 bases on J, and the gene matches do not reach 6 bases of it. The CDR3 runs 13 residues from the cysteine to the phenylalanine. Here the CDR3 DNA is all that survives: 39 bases in frame from base 1. This clone showed up just once. Which antigen it targets is not known. No much larger clone exists at a distance of one base, and base qualities are not known. The cohort was made up of under 800 healthy bone marrow donors. Cohort members were all nominally healthy when sampled, although unrecorded immune exposures were likely present. The donor was CMV seropositive and belonged to the group of about 290 seropositive cohort members. Every donor gave a peripheral blood sample, and the peripheral blood mononuclear cells from that sample were used for TCR beta sequencing. Genomic DNA extraction from the blood cell samples was performed with the Qiagen DNeasy Blood Extraction Kit.

The sequence was collected from a woman aged 40 to 49 in good health and CMV-seropositive. Here the chain combines TRBV5-1 and TRBJ2-1; 9 bases in the junction line up with TRBD1. Sequencing was performed on PBMCs. CDR3 sequence: CASSLARDRDEFF. The DNA reads as follows: TGCGCCAGCAGCTTGGCCAGGGACAGGGATGAGTTCTTC. Reference TRBV5-1 and TRBJ2-1 genes cover what lies past the CDR3, so the full variable domain is KAGVTQTPRYLIKTRGQQVTLSCSPISGHRSVSWYQQTPGQGLQFLFEYFSETQRNKGNFPGRFSGRQFSNSRSEMNVSTLELGDSALYLCASSLARDRDEFFGPGTRLTVL.